A single sample is the source of the 7 T cell receptor beta chains below, sequenced in a study of cytomegalovirus exposure and HLA in healthy donors. Researchers ran the PCR with 60 Vbeta and 13 Jbeta primers. This table comes from immunoSEQ multiplex PCR, and its TCRdb copy is limited to in-frame clones, with some not included. The sample holds 150,000 or so clones, around 80% seen once. The specimen was PBMCs. These receptors all come from a man aged 30-40 years in good health and CMV-seropositive.

The J gene is TRBJ1-1, the V gene TRBV2, with D maybe TRBD1 (6 bases). The germline V and J ends were trimmed by 6 bases and 1 base, with 12 bases remaining between them. The CDR3 has 14 amino acids. Germline CDR1 is SNHLY and CDR2 is FYNNEI. CDR3 amino acids: CASSATGRNTEAFF. Here the CDR3 DNA reads TGTGCCAGCAGCGCCACAGGGAGGAACACTGAAGCTTTCTTT.

J is TRBJ2-5 and V is TRBV6-1; possibly TRBD2 for D (5 bases). The DNA end is more similar to TRBJ2-7, so the J call may be wrong. The CDR3 extends over 13 amino acids. Germline V gene data show CDR1 as MNHNS and CDR2 as SASEGT. In DNA, the CDR3 is TGTGCCAGCAGTTCCCGGGAAGACTACGAGCAGTACTTC. Translation gives CASSSREDYEQYF.

The rearrangement links TRBV2 to TRBJ2-5; TRBD2 matches at 7 bases. Germline V CDR1 and CDR2: SNHLY, FYNNEI. The CDR3 is made up of 14 amino acids. V shed 5 bases, J shed 2 bases, and the junction held 5 bases outside the gene matches. CDR3 region: CASSLTSWQETQYF. DNA for the CDR3: TGTGCCAGCAGTCTGACTAGCTGGCAAGAGACCCAGTACTTC.

The chain couples TRBV19 to TRBJ2-3; TRBD2 aligns across 9 bases. This CDR3 spans 18 amino acids. Germline-derived CDR1 and CDR2 are LNHDA and SQIVND (reference sequence). Trimming took 1 base from V and 1 from J; bases not matched to a gene: 9. DNA of the CDR3: TGTGCCAGTAGTATAGTCAGCGGGAGGAGAAGCCGCACAGATACGCAGTATTTT. This sequence encodes CASSIVSGRRSRTDTQYF.

The CDR3 nucleotides read TGTGCCAGCAGCGAGCCCCGGGGGACCAATGAGCAGTTCTTC. It yields the protein CASSEPRGTNEQFF. The chain is built from TRBV9 and TRBJ2-1, with D perhaps matching TRBD2 (6 bases). The germline V gene has CDR1 SGDLS and CDR2 YYNGEE. This CDR3 has 14 residues. Between the trimmed V and J ends, which lost 3 bases and 6 bases, there was a span of 13 bases.

The table lists this clone with a few counts. This rearrangement joins TRBV25-1 to TRBJ2-7; D perhaps matches TRBD2 (5 bases). The germline gives CDR1 MGHDK, CDR2 SYGVNS. The CDR3 consists of 13 residues. The V end lost 6 bases, the J end lost 0 bases, and 9 bases lay between the germline ends. The CDR3 DNA reads TGTGCCAGCAGCCTAGGGAGCTCCTACGAGCAGTACTTC. Protein product: CASSLGSSYEQYF.

This clone is a singleton in its sample. CDR3 bases: TGCAGCGCGACTAGCGGGAGGAACACCGGGGAGCTGTTTTTT. Translated, it gives CSATSGRNTGELFF. V and J are TRBV29-1 and TRBJ2-2; 12 bases agree with TRBD2. The V gene's germline CDR1 is SQVTM and CDR2 ANQGSEA. J was trimmed by 1 base and V by 7 bases; bases with no gene match: 1. The CDR3 covers 14 residues.